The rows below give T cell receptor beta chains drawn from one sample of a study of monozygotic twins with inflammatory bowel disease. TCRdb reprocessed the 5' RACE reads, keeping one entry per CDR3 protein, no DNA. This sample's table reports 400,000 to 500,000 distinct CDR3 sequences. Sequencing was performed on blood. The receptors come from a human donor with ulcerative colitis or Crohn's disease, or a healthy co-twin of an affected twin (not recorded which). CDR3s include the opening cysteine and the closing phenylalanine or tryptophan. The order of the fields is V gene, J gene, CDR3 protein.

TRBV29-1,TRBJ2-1,CSGTRGDEQFF
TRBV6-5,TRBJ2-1,CASRRQVYNEQFF
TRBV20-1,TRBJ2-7,CSADPGGLNYEQYF
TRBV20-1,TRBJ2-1,CSAVGLAGVWVNEQFF
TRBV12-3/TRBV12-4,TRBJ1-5,CASSFVSGQGHQPQHF
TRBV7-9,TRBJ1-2,CASSSPEDGYTF
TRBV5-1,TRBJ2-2,CASTDGGGLVSGELFF
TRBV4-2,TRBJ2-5,CASSRTQGSETQYF
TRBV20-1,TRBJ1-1,CSARGSRGNTEAFF
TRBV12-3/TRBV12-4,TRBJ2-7,CASTASGGSGSYEQYF
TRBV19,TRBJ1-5,CASSIGAGGWKPQHF
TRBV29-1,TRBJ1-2,CSVVSGDYGYTF
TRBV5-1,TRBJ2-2,CASSLRDYNTGELFF
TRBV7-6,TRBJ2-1,CASSLEAGTAVNNEQFF
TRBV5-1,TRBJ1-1,CASSGGQGGTEAFF
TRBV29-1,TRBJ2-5,CSVGDSGETQYF
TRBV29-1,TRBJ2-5,CSVFAIQETQYF
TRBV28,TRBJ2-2,CASSTFGDTGELFF
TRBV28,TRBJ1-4,CASSVRQGGQEKLFF
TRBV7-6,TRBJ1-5,CASSPRGDGDQPQHF
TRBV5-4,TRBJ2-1,CASSLRQWGYNEQFF
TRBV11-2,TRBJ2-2,CASSSWDRVGGELFF
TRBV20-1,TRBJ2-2,CSARRGLAGGSIHGELFF
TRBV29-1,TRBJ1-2,CSVPIQGSSYGYTF
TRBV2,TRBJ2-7,CASSDFSEISYEQYF
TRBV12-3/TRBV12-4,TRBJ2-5,CASSFIRDEGQETQYF
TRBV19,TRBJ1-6,CASSTTGQNSPLHF
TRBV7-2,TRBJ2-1,CASTTGAFTYNEQFF
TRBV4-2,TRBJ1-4,CASSHGQGPFLGANEKLFF
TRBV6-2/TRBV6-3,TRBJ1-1,CASSKDPELNTEAFF
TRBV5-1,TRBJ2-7,CASSHTSGGIYEQYF
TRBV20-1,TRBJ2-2,CSARAGANGELFF
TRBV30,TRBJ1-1,CAWSSLPGTEAFF
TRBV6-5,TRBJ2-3,CASGLLKDASTDTQYF
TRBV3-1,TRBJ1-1,CASSQDGGTNTEAFF
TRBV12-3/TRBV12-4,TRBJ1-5,CASSFWGVNSNQPQHF
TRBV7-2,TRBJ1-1,CASSLAGGGNTEAFF